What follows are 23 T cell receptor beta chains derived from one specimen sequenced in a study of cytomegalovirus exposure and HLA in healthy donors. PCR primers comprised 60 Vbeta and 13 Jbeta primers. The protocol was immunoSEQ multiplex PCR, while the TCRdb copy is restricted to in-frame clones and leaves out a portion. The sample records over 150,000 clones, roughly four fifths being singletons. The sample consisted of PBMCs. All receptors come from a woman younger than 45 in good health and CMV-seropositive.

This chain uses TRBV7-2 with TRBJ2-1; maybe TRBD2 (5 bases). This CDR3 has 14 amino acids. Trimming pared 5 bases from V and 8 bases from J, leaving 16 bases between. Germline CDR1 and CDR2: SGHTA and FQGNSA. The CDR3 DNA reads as TGTGCCAGCAGCACGGCGCTAGCCTTAGATGAGCAGTTCTTC. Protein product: CASSTALALDEQFF.

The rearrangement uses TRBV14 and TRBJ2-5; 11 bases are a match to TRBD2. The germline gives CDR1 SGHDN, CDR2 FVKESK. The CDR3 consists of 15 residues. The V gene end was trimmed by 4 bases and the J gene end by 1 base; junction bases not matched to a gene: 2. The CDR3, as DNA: TGTGCCAGCAGCCCACTAGCGGGAGCCCAAGAGACCCAGTACTTC. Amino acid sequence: CASSPLAGAQETQYF.

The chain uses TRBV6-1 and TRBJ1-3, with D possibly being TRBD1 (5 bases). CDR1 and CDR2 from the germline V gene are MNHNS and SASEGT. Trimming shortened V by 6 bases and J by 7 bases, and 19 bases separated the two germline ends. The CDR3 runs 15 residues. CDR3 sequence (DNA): TGTGCCAGCAGGGTTCGCAGGGTTTCTGACAACACCATATATTTT. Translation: CASRVRRVSDNTIYF.

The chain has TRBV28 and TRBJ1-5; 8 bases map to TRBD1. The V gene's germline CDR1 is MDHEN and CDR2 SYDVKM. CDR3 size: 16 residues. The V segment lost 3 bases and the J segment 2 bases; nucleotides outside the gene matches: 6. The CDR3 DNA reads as TGTGCCAGCAGTTTTTTGGGACAGGCGCGCAATCAGCCCCAGCATTTT. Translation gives CASSFLGQARNQPQHF. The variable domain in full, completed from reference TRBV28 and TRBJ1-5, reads DVKVTQSSRYLVKRTGEKVFLECVQDMDHENMFWYRQDPGLGLRLIYFSYDVKMKEKGDIPEGYSVSREKKERFSLILESASTNQTSMYLCASSFLGQARNQPQHFGDGTRLSIL.

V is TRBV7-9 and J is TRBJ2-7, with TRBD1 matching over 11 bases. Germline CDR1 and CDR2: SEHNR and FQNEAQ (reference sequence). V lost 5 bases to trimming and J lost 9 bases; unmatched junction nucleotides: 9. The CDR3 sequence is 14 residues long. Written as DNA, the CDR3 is TGTGCCAGCAGCCCGGGACAGGGGGGAGGTGGGCAGTACTTC. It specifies CASSPGQGGGGQYF.

The CDR3 reads CASSDGKKAADTQYF. CDR3 DNA: TGCGCCAGCAGCGACGGGAAGAAAGCGGCAGATACGCAGTATTTT. This rearrangement joins TRBV5-1 to TRBJ2-3; D is possibly TRBD2 (5 bases). Per germline, CDR1 SGHRS and CDR2 YFSETQ. This CDR3 comprises 15 residues. The V and J ends lost 4 bases and 4 bases respectively, with 16 bases between them.

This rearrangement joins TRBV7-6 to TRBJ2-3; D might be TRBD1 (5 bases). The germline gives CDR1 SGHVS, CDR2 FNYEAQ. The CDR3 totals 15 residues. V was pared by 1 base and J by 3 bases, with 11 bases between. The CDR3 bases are TGTGCCAGCAGCTTAGATGCCAGGGTTACAGATACGCAGTATTTT. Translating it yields CASSLDARVTDTQYF.

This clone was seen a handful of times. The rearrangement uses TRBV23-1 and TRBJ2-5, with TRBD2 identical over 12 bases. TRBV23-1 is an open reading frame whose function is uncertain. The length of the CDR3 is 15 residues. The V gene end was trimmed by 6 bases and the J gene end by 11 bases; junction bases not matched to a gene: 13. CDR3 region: CASRPTSGSTREQYF. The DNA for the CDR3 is TGCGCCAGCAGACCGACTAGCGGGAGTACTCGGGAGCAGTACTTC.

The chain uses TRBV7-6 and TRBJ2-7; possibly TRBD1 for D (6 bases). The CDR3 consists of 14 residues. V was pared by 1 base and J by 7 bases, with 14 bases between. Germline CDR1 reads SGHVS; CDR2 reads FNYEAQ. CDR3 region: CASSLVGMGAEQYF. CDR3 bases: TGTGCCAGCAGCTTAGTAGGGATGGGGGCGGAGCAGTACTTC.

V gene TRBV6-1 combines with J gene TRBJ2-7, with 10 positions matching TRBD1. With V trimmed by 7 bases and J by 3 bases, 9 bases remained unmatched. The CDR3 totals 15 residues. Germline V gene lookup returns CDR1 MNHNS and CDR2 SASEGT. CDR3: CASTKGGTGVYEQYF. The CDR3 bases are TGTGCCAGCACCAAAGGGGGGACAGGGGTCTACGAGCAGTACTTC.

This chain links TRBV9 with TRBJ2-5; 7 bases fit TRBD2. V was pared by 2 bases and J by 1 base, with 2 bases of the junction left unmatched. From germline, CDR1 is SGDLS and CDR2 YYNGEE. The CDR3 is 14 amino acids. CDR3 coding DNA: TGTGCCAGCAGCGTGACTAGCTTCCAAGAGACCCAGTACTTC. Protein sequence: CASSVTSFQETQYF.

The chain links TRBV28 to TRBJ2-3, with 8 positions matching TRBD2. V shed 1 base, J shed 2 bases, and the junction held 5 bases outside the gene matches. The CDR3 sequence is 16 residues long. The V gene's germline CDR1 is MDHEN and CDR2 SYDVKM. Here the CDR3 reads CASSLSGGRPTDTQYF. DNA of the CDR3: TGTGCCAGCAGTTTATCTGGCGGGAGGCCCACAGATACGCAGTATTTT.

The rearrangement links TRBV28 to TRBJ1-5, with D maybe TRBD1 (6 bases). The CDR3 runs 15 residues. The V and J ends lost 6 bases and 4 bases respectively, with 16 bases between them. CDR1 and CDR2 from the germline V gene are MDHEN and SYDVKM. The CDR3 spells CASREQGRGNQPQHF. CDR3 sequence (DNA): TGTGCCAGCAGGGAACAGGGCAGAGGGAATCAGCCCCAGCATTTT.

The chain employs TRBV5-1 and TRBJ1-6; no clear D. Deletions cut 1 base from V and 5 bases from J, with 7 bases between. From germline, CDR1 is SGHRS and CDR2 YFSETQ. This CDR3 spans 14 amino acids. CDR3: CASSLTADNSPLHF. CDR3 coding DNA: TGCGCCAGCAGCTTGACGGCGGATAATTCACCCCTCCACTTT.

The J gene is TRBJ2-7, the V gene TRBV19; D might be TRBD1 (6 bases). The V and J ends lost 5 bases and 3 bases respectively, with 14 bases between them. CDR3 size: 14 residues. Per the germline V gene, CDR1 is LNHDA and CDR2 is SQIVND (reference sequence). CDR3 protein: CASSPGTPFYEQYF. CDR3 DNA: TGTGCCAGTAGTCCCGGGACACCCTTCTACGAGCAGTACTTC. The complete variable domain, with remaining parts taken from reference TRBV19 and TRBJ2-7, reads DGGITQSPKYLFRKEGQNVTLSCEQNLNHDAMYWYRQDPGQGLRLIYYSQIVNDFQKGDIAEGYSVSREKKESFPLTVTSAQKNPTAFYLCASSPGTPFYEQYFGPGTRLTVT.

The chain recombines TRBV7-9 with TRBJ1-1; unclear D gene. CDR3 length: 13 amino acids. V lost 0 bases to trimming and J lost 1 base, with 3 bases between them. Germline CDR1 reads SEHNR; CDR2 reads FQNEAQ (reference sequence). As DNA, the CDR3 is TGTGCCAGCAGCTTAGCCGGGAACACTGAAGCTTTCTTT. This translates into CASSLAGNTEAFF.

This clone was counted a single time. The CDR3 region has the DNA TGTGCCACCAGCAGTACCAGACAGCAGGCTGAAGCTTTCTTT. As protein: CATSSTRQQAEAFF. The chain recombines TRBV15 with TRBJ1-1, with TRBD1 as a possible D gene (5 bases). CDR3 length: 14 amino acids. Trimming removed 3 bases from V and 6 bases from J, with 14 bases in between. CDR1 is LNHNV and CDR2 is YYDKDF in the germline V gene (reference sequence).

The CDR3 loop is CASSTVQGDEAFF. CDR3 in DNA: TGTGCCAGCAGCACGGTACAGGGGGATGAAGCTTTCTTT. The chain links TRBV7-6 to TRBJ1-1; 8 bases fit TRBD1. Germline CDR1 reads SGHVS; CDR2 reads FNYEAQ. The CDR3 contains 13 residues. With V trimmed by 5 bases and J by 7 bases, 6 bases remained unmatched.

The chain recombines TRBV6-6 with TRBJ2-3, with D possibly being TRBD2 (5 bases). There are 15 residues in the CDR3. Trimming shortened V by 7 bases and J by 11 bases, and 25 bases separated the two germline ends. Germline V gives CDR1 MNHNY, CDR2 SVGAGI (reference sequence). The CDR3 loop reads CASNHESGKKSEQYF. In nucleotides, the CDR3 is TGTGCCAGCAACCACGAATCCGGGAAGAAGAGTGAGCAGTATTTT.

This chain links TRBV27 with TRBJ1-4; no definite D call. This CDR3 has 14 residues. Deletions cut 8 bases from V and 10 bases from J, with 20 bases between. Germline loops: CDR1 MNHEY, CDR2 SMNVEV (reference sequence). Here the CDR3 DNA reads TGTGCCAGCGCGGAGGGAGATGGATGGGGAAAACTGTTTTTT. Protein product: CASAEGDGWGKLFF.

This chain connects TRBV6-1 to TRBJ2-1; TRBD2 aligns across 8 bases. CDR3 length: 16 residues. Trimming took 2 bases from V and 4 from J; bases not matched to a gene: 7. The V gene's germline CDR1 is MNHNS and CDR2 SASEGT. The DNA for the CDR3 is TGTGCCAGCAGTGAATGGCTAGCGGGCGGGTACAATGAGCAGTTCTTC. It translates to CASSEWLAGGYNEQFF.

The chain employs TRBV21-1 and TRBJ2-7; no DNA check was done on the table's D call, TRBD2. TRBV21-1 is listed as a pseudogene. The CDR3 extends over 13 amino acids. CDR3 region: CASSKTGLVEQYF. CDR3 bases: TGTGCCAGCAGCAAGACGGGATTAGTAGAGCAGTACTTC.

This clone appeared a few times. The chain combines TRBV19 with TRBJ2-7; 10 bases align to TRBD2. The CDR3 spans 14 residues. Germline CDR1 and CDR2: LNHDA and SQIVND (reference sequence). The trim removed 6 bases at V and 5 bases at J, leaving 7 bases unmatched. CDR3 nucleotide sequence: TGTGCCAGTAGGGCTAGCGGGAGCATCGACGAGCAGTACTTC. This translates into CASRASGSIDEQYF.